This section outlines one TCR beta chain sequence together with its context. Its antigen is unknown. The CDR3 spans 16 residues. CDR1 is SEHNR and CDR2 is FQNEAQ in the germline V gene (reference sequence). After removal of 1 base from V and 2 bases from J, the junction contained 4 bases not matched to a gene. The PCR was carried out with 60 Vbeta primers and 13 Jbeta primers. Assay: immunoSEQ multiplex PCR; the TCRdb copy retains only in-frame clones and omits some. The data hold about 110,000 clones, with 79% observed a single time. The data originate from a study of cytomegalovirus exposure and HLA in healthy donors. For the study at large: As an earlier analysis found, about 179 million T cells yielded 95 million to 130 million unique TCR beta sequences. Study observations and caveats: In a later analysis, TCR association rates varied by HLA locus: DRB1 most, HLA-C fewest. TCR beta chains numbering more than 150 were designated cytomegalovirus-associated. Certain indistinguishable V segments, among them TRBV6-2 and TRBV6-3, were excluded.

Input material: PBMCs. The rearrangement links TRBV7-9 to TRBJ2-3; 9 nucleotides match TRBD2. The sequence was collected from a woman aged 40 to 50 in good health and CMV-seronegative. The DNA of the CDR3 is TGTGCCAGCAGCTTAGTGACTAGCGGTTACACAGATACGCAGTATTTT. As protein: CASSLVTSGYTDTQYF.